This is a list of T cell receptor beta chains from one sample in a study of cytomegalovirus exposure and HLA in healthy donors. Assay used: immunoSEQ multiplex PCR; TCRdb lists only in-frame clones, some missing. The data contain 110,000 or so clones, about 79% of them singletons. The material sequenced was PBMCs. Receptors originate from a woman aged 18-35 years in good health and CMV-seronegative. Both conserved end residues are part of each CDR3. Fields, in order: V gene, clone size, D gene, J gene, CDR3 protein. The D gene is left open where the match is weak. Clone size appears in some rows only: once, few, many, or a class for an expanded clone.

TRBV25-1,-,TRBD1,TRBJ2-1,CASSETGTGVLIGQFF
TRBV28,-,-,TRBJ2-4,CASSFTSTNIQYF
TRBV5-1,-,TRBD2,TRBJ2-1,CASSSLAAPANEQFF
TRBV5-1,-,-,TRBJ1-5,CASSRGGVDQPQHF
TRBV2,-,-,TRBJ1-5,CASSRTEYQPQHF
TRBV4-1,-,-,TRBJ1-2,CASSQDGRGGGYTF
TRBV7-8,few,-,TRBJ1-5,CASSHRENQPQHF
TRBV5-4,few,-,TRBJ1-1,CASSLLGAHGAEAFF
TRBV6-5,-,-,TRBJ2-3,CASSYSNQGPTDTQYF
TRBV30,-,TRBD1,TRBJ1-6,CAWDRENSPLHF
TRBV7-2,-,-,TRBJ2-3,CASSLARTDTQYF
TRBV29-1,-,TRBD2,TRBJ2-1,CSVGWTSGNSNEQFF
TRBV4-1,-,-,TRBJ1-6,CASSQVGRENSPLHF
TRBV7-2,-,-,TRBJ2-3,CASSSVGADTQYF
TRBV7-2,once,TRBD2,TRBJ2-3,CASSFRTSGVTDTQYF
TRBV7-7,-,-,TRBJ2-5,CASSLAPPPEGTQYF
TRBV28,-,-,TRBJ1-4,CASSLGGIGEKLFF
TRBV6-5,-,-,TRBJ2-7,CASTPGEGAYEQYF
TRBV28,-,-,TRBJ1-1,CASSITGTTEAFF
TRBV18,-,-,TRBJ1-1,CASSLRGDTEAFF
TRBV21-1,-,-,TRBJ1-2,CASGKGLLANYGYTF
TRBV29-1,-,TRBD2,TRBJ2-3,CSVDGLAGDTDTQYF
TRBV19,-,-,TRBJ1-2,CASEGGDHGYTF
TRBV11-2,-,-,TRBJ2-7,CASTIAVSYEQYF
TRBV6-6,once,-,TRBJ1-2,CASSYGPGSGYTF
TRBV15,-,-,TRBJ2-1,CATSRGPGSSTPNEQFF
TRBV5-1,once,TRBD2,TRBJ2-1,CASSQGTSGHNEQFF
TRBV5-1,-,TRBD1,TRBJ2-1,CASSHRQGSSYNEQFF
TRBV6-6,once,TRBD2,TRBJ2-3,CASRQAGGLPDTQYF
TRBV15,-,TRBD1,TRBJ2-5,CATYDRQGSETQYF
TRBV6-5,-,TRBD2,TRBJ2-3,CASSYGTSRTDTQYF
TRBV5-4,-,TRBD2,TRBJ2-3,CASSSIIGRARGDADTQYF
TRBV19,-,TRBD1,TRBJ1-2,CASSMLRQGNGYTF
TRBV11-2,-,-,TRBJ1-6,CASSPEVRESPLHF
TRBV7-9,-,-,TRBJ1-5,CASSSGSEPQHF
TRBV5-1,-,TRBD1,TRBJ1-3,CASSQRTGESSGNTIYF
TRBV6-5,few,-,TRBJ2-5,CASRNTGSPAQYF
TRBV5-1,once,-,TRBJ2-2,CASSLSEAGELFF
TRBV19,-,-,TRBJ2-1,CASSIDRTGNRFF
TRBV6-1,few,-,TRBJ1-1,CASSEFDRNTEAFF
TRBV15,-,-,TRBJ1-2,CATSRDSEGAYGYTF
TRBV6-5,-,TRBD1,TRBJ1-5,CASSRQGEQPQHF
TRBV6-5,-,TRBD1,TRBJ2-7,CASSSPGTGYEQYF
TRBV7-2,-,-,TRBJ2-3,CASSFSSDTQYF
TRBV2,few,-,TRBJ1-2,CASSEGGVDGYTF
TRBV29-1,-,-,TRBJ1-2,CSVASGEGGYTF